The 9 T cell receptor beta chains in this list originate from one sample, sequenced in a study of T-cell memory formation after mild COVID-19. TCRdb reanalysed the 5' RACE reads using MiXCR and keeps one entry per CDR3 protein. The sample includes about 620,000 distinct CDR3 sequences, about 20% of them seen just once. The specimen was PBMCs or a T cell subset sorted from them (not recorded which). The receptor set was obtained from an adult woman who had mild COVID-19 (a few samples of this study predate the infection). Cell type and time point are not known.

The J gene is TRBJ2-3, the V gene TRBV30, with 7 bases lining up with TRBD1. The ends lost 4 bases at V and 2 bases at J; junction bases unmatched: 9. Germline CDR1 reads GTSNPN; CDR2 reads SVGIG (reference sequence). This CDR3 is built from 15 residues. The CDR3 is CAWTRQGKFTDTQYF. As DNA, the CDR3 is TGTGCCTGGACTCGACAGGGAAAATTCACAGATACGCAGTATTTT.

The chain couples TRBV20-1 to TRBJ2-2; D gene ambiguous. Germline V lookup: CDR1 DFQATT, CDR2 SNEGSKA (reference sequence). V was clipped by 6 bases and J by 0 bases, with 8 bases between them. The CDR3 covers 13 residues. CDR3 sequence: CSAIGPNTGELFF. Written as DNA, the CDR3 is TGCAGTGCCATCGGTCCGAACACCGGGGAGCTGTTTTTT.

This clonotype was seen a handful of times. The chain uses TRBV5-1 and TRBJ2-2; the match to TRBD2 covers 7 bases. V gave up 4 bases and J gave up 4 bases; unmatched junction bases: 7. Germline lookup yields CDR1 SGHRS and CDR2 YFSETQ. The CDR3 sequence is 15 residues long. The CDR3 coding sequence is TGCGCCAGCAGCGGGCGCGGGAGAGGCACCGGGGAGCTGTTTTTT. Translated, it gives CASSGRGRGTGELFF. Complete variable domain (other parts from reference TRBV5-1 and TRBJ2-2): KAGVTQTPRYLIKTRGQQVTLSCSPISGHRSVSWYQQTPGQGLQFLFEYFSETQRNKGNFPGRFSGRQFSNSRSEMNVSTLELGDSALYLCASSGRGRGTGELFFGEGSRLTVL.

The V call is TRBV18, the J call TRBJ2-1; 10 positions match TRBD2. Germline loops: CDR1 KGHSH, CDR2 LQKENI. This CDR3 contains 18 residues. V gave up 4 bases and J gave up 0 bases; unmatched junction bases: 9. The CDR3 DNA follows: TGTGCCAGCTCACATACTATGTCTAGCGGGAGCTCCTACAATGAGCAGTTCTTC. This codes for CASSHTMSSGSSYNEQFF.

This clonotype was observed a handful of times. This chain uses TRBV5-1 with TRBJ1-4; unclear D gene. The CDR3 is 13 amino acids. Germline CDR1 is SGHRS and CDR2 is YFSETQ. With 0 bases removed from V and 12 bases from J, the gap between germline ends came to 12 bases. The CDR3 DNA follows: TGCGCCAGCAGCTTGGTCGGAGGTCGGCAACTGTTTTTT. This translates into CASSLVGGRQLFF.

CDR3 residues: CASSPSGLNNEQFF. CDR3 nucleotides: TGTGCCAGCAGCCCGTCGGGTTTAAACAATGAGCAGTTCTTC. The chain couples TRBV11-2 to TRBJ2-1; D gene ambiguous. V was trimmed by 5 bases and J by 5 bases, leaving 13 bases between them. This CDR3 spans 14 amino acids. The germline gives CDR1 SGHAT, CDR2 FQNNGV.

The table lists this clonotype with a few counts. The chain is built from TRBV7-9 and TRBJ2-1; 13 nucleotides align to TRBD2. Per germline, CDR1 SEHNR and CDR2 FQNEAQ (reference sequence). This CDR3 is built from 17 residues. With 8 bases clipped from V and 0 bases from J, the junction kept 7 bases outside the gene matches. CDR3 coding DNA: TGTGCCAGCGGGGGACTAGCGGGGCCCATCTCCTACAATGAGCAGTTCTTC. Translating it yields CASGGLAGPISYNEQFF.

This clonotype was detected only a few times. Written as DNA, the CDR3 is TGTGCCAGCAGTTACGAGGGACTAGTGGTCGATACGCAGTATTTT. Amino acid sequence: CASSYEGLVVDTQYF. The chain carries TRBV6-5 and TRBJ2-3; 8 bases are a match to TRBD2. The germline CDR1 and CDR2 sequences are MNHEY and SVGAGI. This CDR3 contains 15 residues. Germline trimming cut 2 bases from V and 6 bases from J; bases unmatched to any gene: 7.

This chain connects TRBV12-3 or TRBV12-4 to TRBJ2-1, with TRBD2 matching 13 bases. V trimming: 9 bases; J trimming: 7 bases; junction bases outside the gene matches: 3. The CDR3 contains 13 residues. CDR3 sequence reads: CARTSGGANEQFF. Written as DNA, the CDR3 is TGTGCCAGAACTAGCGGGGGGGCTAATGAGCAGTTCTTC.